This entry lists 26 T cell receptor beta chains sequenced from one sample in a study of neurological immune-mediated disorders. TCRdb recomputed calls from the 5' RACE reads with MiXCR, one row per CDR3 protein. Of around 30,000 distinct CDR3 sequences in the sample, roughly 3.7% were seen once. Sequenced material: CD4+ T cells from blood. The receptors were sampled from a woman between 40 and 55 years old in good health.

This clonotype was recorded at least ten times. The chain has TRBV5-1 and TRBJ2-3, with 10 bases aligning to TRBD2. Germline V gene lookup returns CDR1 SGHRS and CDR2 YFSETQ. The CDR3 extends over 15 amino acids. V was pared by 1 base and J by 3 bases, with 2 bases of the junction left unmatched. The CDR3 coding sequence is TGCGCCAGCAGCTTGCCTAGCGGGAGAACAGATACGCAGTATTTT. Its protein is CASSLPSGRTDTQYF.

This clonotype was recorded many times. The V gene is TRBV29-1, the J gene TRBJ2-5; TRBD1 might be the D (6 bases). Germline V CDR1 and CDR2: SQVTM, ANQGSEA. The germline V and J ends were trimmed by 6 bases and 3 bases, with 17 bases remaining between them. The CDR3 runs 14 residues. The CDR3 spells CSVTLGTRKETQYF. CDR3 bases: TGCAGCGTCACCCTCGGGACACGAAAAGAGACCCAGTACTTC.

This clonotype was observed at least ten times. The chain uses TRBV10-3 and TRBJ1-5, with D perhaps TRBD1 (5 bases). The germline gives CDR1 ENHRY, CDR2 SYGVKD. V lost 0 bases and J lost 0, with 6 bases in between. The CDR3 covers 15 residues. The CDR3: CAISESRGSNQPQHF. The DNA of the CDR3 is TGTGCCATCAGTGAGTCAAGGGGTAGCAATCAGCCCCAGCATTTT.

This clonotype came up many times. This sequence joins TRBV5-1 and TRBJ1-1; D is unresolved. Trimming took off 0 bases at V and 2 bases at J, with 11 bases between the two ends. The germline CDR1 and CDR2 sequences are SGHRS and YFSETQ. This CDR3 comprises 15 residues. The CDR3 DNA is TGCGCCAGCAGCTTGGGCGCGGGCCTAAACACTGAAGCTTTCTTT. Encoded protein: CASSLGAGLNTEAFF.

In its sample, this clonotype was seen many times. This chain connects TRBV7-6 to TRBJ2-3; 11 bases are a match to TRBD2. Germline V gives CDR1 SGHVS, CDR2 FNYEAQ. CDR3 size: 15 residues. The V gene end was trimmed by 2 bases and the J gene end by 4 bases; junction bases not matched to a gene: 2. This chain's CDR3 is CASSLLAGGADTQYF. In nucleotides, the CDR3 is TGTGCCAGCAGCTTACTAGCGGGAGGCGCAGATACGCAGTATTTT.

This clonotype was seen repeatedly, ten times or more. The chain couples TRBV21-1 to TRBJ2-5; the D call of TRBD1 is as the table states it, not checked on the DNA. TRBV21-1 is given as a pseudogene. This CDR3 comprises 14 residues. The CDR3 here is CASSRTGAEETQYF. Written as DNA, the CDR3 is TGTGCCAGCAGCAGGACAGGTGCCGAAGAGACCCAGTACTTC.

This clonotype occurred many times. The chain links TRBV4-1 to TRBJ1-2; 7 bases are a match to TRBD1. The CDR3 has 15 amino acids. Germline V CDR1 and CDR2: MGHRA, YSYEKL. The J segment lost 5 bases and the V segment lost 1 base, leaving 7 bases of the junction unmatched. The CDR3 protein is CASSQVGQVKYGYTF. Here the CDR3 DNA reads TGCGCCAGCAGCCAAGTCGGACAGGTGAAATATGGCTACACCTTC.

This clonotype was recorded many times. The CDR3 bases are TGCGCCAGTACAGAAGTCCTGGCAGATACGCAGTATTTT. Translation: CASTEVLADTQYF. The chain joins TRBV5-1 to TRBJ2-3, with D hard to call. This CDR3 contains 13 residues. V was clipped by 8 bases and J by 4 bases, with 14 bases between them. The germline V gene has CDR1 SGHRS and CDR2 YFSETQ.

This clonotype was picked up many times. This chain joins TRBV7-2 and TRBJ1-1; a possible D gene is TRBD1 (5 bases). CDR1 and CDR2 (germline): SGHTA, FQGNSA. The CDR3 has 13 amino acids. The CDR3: CAGAGNIGTEAFF. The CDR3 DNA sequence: TGTGCTGGGGCAGGGAACATTGGGACTGAAGCTTTCTTT.

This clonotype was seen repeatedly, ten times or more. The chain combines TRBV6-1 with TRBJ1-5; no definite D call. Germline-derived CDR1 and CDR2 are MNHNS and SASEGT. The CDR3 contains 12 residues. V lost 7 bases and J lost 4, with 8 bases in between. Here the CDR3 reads CASTGSNQPQHF. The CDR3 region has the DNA TGTGCCAGCACGGGAAGTAATCAGCCCCAGCATTTT.

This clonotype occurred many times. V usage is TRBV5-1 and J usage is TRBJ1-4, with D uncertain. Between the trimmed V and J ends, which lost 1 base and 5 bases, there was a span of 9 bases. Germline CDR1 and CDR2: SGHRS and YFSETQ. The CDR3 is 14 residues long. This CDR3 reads CASSLYGENEKLFF. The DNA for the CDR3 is TGCGCCAGCAGCTTGTACGGTGAGAATGAAAAACTGTTTTTT.

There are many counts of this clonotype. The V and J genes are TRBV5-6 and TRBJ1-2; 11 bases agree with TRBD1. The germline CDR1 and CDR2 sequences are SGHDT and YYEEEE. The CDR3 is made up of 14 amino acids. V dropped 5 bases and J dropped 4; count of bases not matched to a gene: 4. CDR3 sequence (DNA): TGTGCCAGCAGGGCGGGACAGGGGGGCTATGGCTACACCTTC. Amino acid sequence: CASRAGQGGYGYTF.

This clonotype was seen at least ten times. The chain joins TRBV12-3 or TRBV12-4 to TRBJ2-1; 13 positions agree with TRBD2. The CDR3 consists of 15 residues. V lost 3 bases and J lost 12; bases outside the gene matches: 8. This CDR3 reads CASSLGTSGISGQFF. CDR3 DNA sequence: TGTGCCAGCAGTTTGGGGACTAGCGGGATTAGCGGGCAGTTCTTC.

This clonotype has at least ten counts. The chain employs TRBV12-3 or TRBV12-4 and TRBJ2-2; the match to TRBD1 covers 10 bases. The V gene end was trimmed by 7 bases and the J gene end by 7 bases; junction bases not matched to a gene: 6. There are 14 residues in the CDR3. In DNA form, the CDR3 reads TGTGCCAGCAACTCGGGACAGGGGTACGGGGAGCTGTTTTTT. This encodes CASNSGQGYGELFF.

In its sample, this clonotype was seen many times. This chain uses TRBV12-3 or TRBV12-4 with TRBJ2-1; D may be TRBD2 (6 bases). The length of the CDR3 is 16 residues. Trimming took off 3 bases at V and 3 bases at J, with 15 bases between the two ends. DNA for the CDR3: TGTGCCAGCAGTTTTAACCTAGCGTCGAGCTACAATGAGCAGTTCTTC. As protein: CASSFNLASSYNEQFF.

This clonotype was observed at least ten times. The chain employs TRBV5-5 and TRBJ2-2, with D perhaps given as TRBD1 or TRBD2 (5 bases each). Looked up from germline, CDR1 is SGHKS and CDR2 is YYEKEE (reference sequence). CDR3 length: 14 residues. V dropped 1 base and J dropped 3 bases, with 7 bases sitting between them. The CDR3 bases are TGTGCCAGCAGCTTGCGAGGGGACACCGGGGAGCTGTTTTTT. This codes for CASSLRGDTGELFF.

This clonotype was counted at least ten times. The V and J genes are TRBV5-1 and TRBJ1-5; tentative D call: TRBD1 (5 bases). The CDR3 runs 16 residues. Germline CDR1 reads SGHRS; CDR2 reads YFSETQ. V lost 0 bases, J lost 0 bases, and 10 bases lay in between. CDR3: CASSLEGLHSNQPQHF. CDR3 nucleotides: TGCGCCAGCAGCTTGGAGGGGCTTCATAGCAATCAGCCCCAGCATTTT.

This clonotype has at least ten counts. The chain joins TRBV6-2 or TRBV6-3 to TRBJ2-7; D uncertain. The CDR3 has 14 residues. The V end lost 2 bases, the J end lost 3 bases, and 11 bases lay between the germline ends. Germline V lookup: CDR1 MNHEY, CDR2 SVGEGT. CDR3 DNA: TGTGCCAGCAGTTACCGATCCAGAGGCTACGAGCAGTACTTC. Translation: CASSYRSRGYEQYF.

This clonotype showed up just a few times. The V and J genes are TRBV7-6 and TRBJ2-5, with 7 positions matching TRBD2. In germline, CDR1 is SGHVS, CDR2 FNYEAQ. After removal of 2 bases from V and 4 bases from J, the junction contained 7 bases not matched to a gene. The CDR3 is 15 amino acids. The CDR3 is CASSLSATSRETQYF. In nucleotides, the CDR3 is TGTGCCAGCAGCTTATCCGCGACTAGCCGAGAGACCCAGTACTTC.

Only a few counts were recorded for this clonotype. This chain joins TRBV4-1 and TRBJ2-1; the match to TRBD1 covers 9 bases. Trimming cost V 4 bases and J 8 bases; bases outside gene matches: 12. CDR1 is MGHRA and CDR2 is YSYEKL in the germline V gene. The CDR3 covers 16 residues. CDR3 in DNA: TGCGCCAGCAGCCTTACCCCGGGACAGGGTGACGATGAGCAGTTCTTC. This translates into CASSLTPGQGDDEQFF.

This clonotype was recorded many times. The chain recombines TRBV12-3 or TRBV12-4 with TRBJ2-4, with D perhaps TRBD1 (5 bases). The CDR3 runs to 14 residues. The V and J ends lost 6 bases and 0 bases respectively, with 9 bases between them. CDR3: CASSRDLAKNIQYF. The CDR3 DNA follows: TGTGCCAGCAGCAGGGATCTAGCCAAAAACATTCAGTACTTC.

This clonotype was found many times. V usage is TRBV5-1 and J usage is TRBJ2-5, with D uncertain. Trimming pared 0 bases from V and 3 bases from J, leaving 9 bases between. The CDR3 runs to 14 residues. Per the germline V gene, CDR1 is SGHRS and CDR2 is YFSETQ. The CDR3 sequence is CASSLVSREETQYF. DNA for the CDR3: TGCGCCAGCAGCTTGGTGTCTAGGGAAGAGACCCAGTACTTC.

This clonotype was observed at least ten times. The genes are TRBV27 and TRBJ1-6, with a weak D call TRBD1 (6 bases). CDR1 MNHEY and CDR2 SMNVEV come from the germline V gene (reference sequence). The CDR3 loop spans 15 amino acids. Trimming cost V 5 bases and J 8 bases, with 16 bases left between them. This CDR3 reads CASSPTGRNDSPLHF. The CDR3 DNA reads TGTGCCAGCAGTCCTACAGGGAGGAATGATTCACCCCTCCACTTT.

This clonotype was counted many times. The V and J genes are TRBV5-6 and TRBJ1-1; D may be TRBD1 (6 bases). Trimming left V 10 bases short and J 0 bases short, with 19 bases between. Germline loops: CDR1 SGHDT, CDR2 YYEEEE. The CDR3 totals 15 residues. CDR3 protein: CASQGGGKLNTEAFF. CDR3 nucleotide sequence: TGTGCCTCCCAAGGGGGAGGGAAACTGAACACTGAAGCTTTCTTT.

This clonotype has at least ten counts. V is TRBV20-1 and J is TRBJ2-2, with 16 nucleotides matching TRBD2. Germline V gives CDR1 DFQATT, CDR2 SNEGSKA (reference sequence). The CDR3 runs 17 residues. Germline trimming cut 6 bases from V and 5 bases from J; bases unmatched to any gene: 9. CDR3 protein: CSAEEGLAGGGTGELFF. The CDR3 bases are TGCAGTGCAGAAGAGGGACTAGCGGGAGGGGGGACCGGGGAGCTGTTTTTT.

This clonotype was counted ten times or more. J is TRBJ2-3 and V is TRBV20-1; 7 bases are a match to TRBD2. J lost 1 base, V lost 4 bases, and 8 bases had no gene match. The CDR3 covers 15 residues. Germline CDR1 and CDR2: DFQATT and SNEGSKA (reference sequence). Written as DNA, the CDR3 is TGCAGTGCTAAGTCCGGGACTACCCGCACAGATACGCAGTATTTT. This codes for CSAKSGTTRTDTQYF.